This T cell receptor beta chain was recorded in a study of cytomegalovirus exposure and HLA in healthy donors. On this clone: Its antigen is unidentified.

The CDR3 loop spans 14 amino acids. V shed 5 bases and J 6 bases; nucleotides not matched to a gene: 9. Germline CDR1 is SGHTA and CDR2 is FQGTGA. General observations from the study: Rare TCR sequences predominated, though certain public TCRs were found in many donors. An analysis was carried out later, and it reportedly showed fewer N-insertions in an Asian-associated ancestry cluster than the roughly 700-donor mean. Accurate HLA-A and HLA-B prediction from TCR beta sequences was reported for most subjects.

Use of 60 Vbeta and 13 Jbeta primers characterized the PCR. TCRdb's table, derived via immunoSEQ multiplex PCR, lists solely in-frame clones and lacks some. This sample has under 150,000 clones, with over 70% found just once. The receptor's source is a woman in her 40s in good health and CMV-seronegative. The sample was PBMCs. The chain joins TRBV7-3 to TRBJ1-1; 7 bases match TRBD1. The CDR3 here is CASSLNRGGSEAFF. The CDR3 DNA follows: TGTGCCAGCAGCCTAAACAGGGGAGGATCTGAAGCTTTCTTT.